The T cell receptor beta chain described here comes from a study of T-cell memory formation after mild COVID-19. Study context: Among the donors, TCR clusters were largely specific to each donor. Study-wide results and limits: Second-wave clones peaking on day 37 lacked confirmed SARS-CoV-2 specificity. Among clones contracting day 15 to 85, CD4/CD8 was balanced, whereas later expanders leaned CD4+.

CDR3 length: 15 residues. Unmatched junction bases numbered 9, after V lost 4 bases and J lost 5 bases. The germline gives CDR1 LGHNA, CDR2 YNFKEQ. A word on this clonotype: Its target is not known.

TCRdb re-called the 5' RACE reads through MiXCR, storing one row per CDR3 protein. The sample yields some 300,000 distinct CDR3 sequences, roughly 20% seen once. This receptor was identified in a man aged 18 to 29 who had mild COVID-19 (a few samples of this study predate the infection). Cell type and time point are not known. The rearrangement links TRBV4-2 to TRBJ2-7; TRBD1 aligns across 9 bases. Sequenced sample: PBMCs or a T cell subset sorted from them (not recorded which). The CDR3 here is CASSPPTGGFDEQYF. Written as DNA, the CDR3 is TGTGCCAGCAGCCCCCCGACAGGGGGATTTGACGAGCAGTACTTC.